This passage covers 18 T cell receptor beta chains from one sample sequenced in a study of shared clonotypes between healthy human individuals (dated by TCRdb to 2018 to 2020). Receptor libraries were prepared by the immunoSEQ multiplex PCR assay. TCRdb limited this immuneACCESS table to in-frame rearrangements with V and J called. A share of clones is missing; checked studies link under half to unresolved V genes, and the rest is unexplained. The sample table records some 2.3 million clones; over 90% of these occur just once. About 0.39% of the sample is in the top ten clones. Sequenced input: naive CD4+ T cells from PBMCs. The meaning of the sample's cell subset or site label: CD45RA+ positively selected. The receptors derive from a young man in good health. Some clones in this sample may be carry-over from other donors' samples.

The V and J genes are TRBV6-5 and TRBJ1-5; no firm D call. CDR1 MNHEY and CDR2 SVGAGI come from the germline V gene. V lost 8 bases to trimming and J lost 4 bases, with 9 bases between them. The CDR3 contains 12 residues. The CDR3 region is CASWSGNQPQHF. Here the CDR3 DNA reads TGTGCCAGCTGGTCAGGAAATCAGCCCCAGCATTTT.

CDR3 sequence: CASKKGTFTDTQYF. CDR3 coding DNA: TGTGCCAGCAAAAAGGGAACTTTCACAGATACGCAGTATTTT. The chain employs TRBV28 and TRBJ2-3; no definite D call. Germline V lookup: CDR1 MDHEN, CDR2 SYDVKM. Trimming removed 7 bases from V and 2 bases from J, with 13 bases in between. This CDR3 contains 14 residues.

This rearrangement joins TRBV5-1 to TRBJ2-2; a possible D gene is TRBD1 (5 bases). This CDR3 is built from 16 residues. Germline CDR1 is SGHRS and CDR2 is YFSETQ. Trimming removed 4 bases at V and 0 bases at J, with 13 bases between. The CDR3 here is CASSPLAGTNTGELFF. CDR3 coding DNA: TGCGCCAGCAGCCCCCTGGCAGGGACGAACACCGGGGAGCTGTTTTTT.

This sequence joins TRBV4-3 and TRBJ1-2; a possible D gene is TRBD1 (6 bases). CDR1 is LGHNA and CDR2 is YSLEER in the germline V gene. CDR3 length: 15 amino acids. Trimming removed 0 bases from V and 5 bases from J, with 13 bases in between. CDR3 region: CASSQDRQGLYGYTF. Here the CDR3 DNA reads TGCGCCAGCAGCCAAGATCGCCAGGGGCTTTATGGCTACACCTTC.

J is TRBJ1-5 and V is TRBV7-8; D is perhaps TRBD1 (6 bases). The CDR3 has 20 residues. Trimming took off 1 base at V and 0 bases at J, with 22 bases between the two ends. From germline, CDR1 is SGHVS and CDR2 FQNEAQ. The CDR3 nucleotides are TGTGCCAGCAGCTTAGTTAGGTCGGACGGCGGGGGGCTTAGCAATCAGCCCCAGCATTTT. This gives the protein CASSLVRSDGGGLSNQPQHF. Together with reference TRBV7-8 and TRBJ1-5, the CDR3 gives the full variable domain: GAGVSQSPRYKVAKRGQDVALRCDPISGHVSLFWYQQALGQGPEFLTYFQNEAQLDKSGLPSDRFFAERPEGSVSTLKIQRTQQEDSAVYLCASSLVRSDGGGLSNQPQHFGDGTRLSIL.

This clone showed up just once. The CDR3 loop reads CASSLVTSETDTQYF. Written as DNA, the CDR3 is TGCGCCAGCAGCTTGGTGACCTCCGAAACAGATACGCAGTATTTT. The rearrangement joins TRBV5-1 to TRBJ2-3; D is ambiguous. V was trimmed by 0 bases and J by 3 bases, leaving 11 bases between them. The length of the CDR3 is 15 residues. Germline V gives CDR1 SGHRS, CDR2 YFSETQ.

The V and J genes are TRBV27 and TRBJ1-1; D gene uncertain. This CDR3 contains 16 residues. The V gene's germline CDR1 is MNHEY and CDR2 SMNVEV (reference sequence). The ends were cut back, 4 bases at V and 0 bases at J, with 15 bases in the middle. The CDR3 region has the DNA TGTGCCAGCAGTTCGATGGCGACACCCCTGAACACTGAAGCTTTCTTT. It translates to CASSSMATPLNTEAFF.

The chain links TRBV27 to TRBJ1-1; the match to TRBD1 covers 7 bases. With 4 bases clipped from V and 4 bases from J, the junction kept 6 bases outside the gene matches. Germline V gives CDR1 MNHEY, CDR2 SMNVEV (reference sequence). CDR3 length: 14 amino acids. The CDR3 loop reads CASSWQGGSTEAFF. The CDR3 DNA follows: TGTGCCAGCAGTTGGCAGGGGGGAAGCACTGAAGCTTTCTTT.

The V call is TRBV29-1, the J call TRBJ2-1, with 8 bases aligning to TRBD2. The CDR3 runs to 16 residues. V shed 7 bases, J shed 3 bases, and the junction held 14 bases outside the gene matches. The germline CDR1 and CDR2 sequences are SQVTM and ANQGSEA. As DNA, the CDR3 is TGCAGCGGACTATTCCTCAGCGGGAGAAGCTACAATGAGCAGTTCTTC. Translated, it gives CSGLFLSGRSYNEQFF.

The rearrangement links TRBV6-1 to TRBJ1-2; unclear D gene. This CDR3 region has 10 residues. CDR1 is MNHNS, CDR2 SASEGT, per germline. CDR3 nucleotide sequence: TGTGCGGCCGGGGTCTATGGCTACACCTTC. Protein sequence: CAAGVYGYTF.

A remark on this clone: The same CDR3 also results from other DNA sequences found in this sample. This sequence joins TRBV5-1 and TRBJ2-7; D assignment may be TRBD1 or TRBD2 (5 bases each). The V end was cut by 5 bases, the J end by 1 base, with 13 bases between. The germline V gene encodes CDR1 SGHRS and CDR2 YFSETQ. This CDR3 has 14 residues. In DNA form, the CDR3 reads TGCGCCAGCAGTTTCGCAGGGACGTCCTACGAGCAGTACTTC. Amino acid sequence: CASSFAGTSYEQYF. Based on the CDR3 plus reference TRBV5-1 and TRBJ2-7, the full variable domain is KAGVTQTPRYLIKTRGQQVTLSCSPISGHRSVSWYQQTPGQGLQFLFEYFSETQRNKGNFPGRFSGRQFSNSRSEMNVSTLELGDSALYLCASSFAGTSYEQYFGPGTRLTVT.

This clone was seen a handful of times. The V gene is TRBV15, the J gene TRBJ1-5; weak D call: TRBD1 (6 bases). The germline V gene has CDR1 LNHNV and CDR2 YYDKDF (reference sequence). The CDR3 contains 13 residues. The V and J ends lost 0 bases and 12 bases respectively, with 12 bases between them. The DNA for the CDR3 is TGTGCCACCAGCAGAGAGTCGGGACAACGCCAGCATTTT. Translation gives CATSRESGQRQHF.

The V gene is TRBV6-1, the J gene TRBJ1-2, with a tentative D call TRBD1 (5 bases). The CDR3 spans 15 residues. From germline, CDR1 is MNHNS and CDR2 SASEGT. Deletions cut 6 bases from V and 1 base from J, with 15 bases between. The CDR3 nucleotides are TGTGCCAGCAGCGCGCAAAGGGGTGGTAACTATGGCTACACCTTC. It translates to CASSAQRGGNYGYTF.

The gene calls are TRBV9 and TRBJ2-1; a possible D gene is TRBD2 (5 bases). Germline values: CDR1 SGDLS, CDR2 YYNGEE. V shed 0 bases and J shed 0 bases, with 10 bases lying between them. There are 16 residues in the CDR3. CDR3 loop: CASSVGGWGSYNEQFF. As DNA, the CDR3 is TGTGCCAGCAGCGTAGGAGGGTGGGGCTCCTACAATGAGCAGTTCTTC.

The chain is built from TRBV28 and TRBJ2-7; no clear D gene. The germline V gene has CDR1 MDHEN and CDR2 SYDVKM. This CDR3 has 15 residues. Trimming left V 3 bases short and J 0 bases short, with 12 bases between. The CDR3 sequence: CASSFFRRSSYEQYF. The CDR3 nucleotides read TGTGCCAGCAGTTTCTTCAGGCGCAGCTCCTACGAGCAGTACTTC.

The chain recombines TRBV11-2 with TRBJ2-6, with 8 nucleotides matching TRBD2. V lost 1 base, J lost 5 bases, and 7 bases stayed unmatched. The CDR3 extends over 17 amino acids. CDR1 is SGHAT, CDR2 FQNNGV, per germline. The CDR3 here is CASSLVGRARRANVLTF. The CDR3 DNA follows: TGTGCCAGCAGCTTAGTCGGGAGGGCGAGAAGGGCCAACGTCCTGACTTTC.

This clone came up once. The chain uses TRBV28 and TRBJ1-2; unclear D gene. The ends were cut back, 6 bases at V and 5 bases at J, with 16 bases in the middle. Per germline, CDR1 MDHEN and CDR2 SYDVKM. The CDR3 has 14 residues. CDR3 DNA: TGTGCCAGCAGCATAAGCGGGCAGACTTATGGCTACACCTTC. This encodes CASSISGQTYGYTF.

V and J are TRBV5-1 and TRBJ2-5, with 8 positions matching TRBD1. The V gene end was trimmed by 7 bases and the J gene end by 5 bases; junction bases not matched to a gene: 7. The germline CDR1 and CDR2 sequences are SGHRS and YFSETQ. This CDR3 has 13 amino acids. The CDR3 DNA reads as TGCGCCAGCGGGCCAGGGGGCTTGGAGACCCAGTACTTC. Translation gives CASGPGGLETQYF.